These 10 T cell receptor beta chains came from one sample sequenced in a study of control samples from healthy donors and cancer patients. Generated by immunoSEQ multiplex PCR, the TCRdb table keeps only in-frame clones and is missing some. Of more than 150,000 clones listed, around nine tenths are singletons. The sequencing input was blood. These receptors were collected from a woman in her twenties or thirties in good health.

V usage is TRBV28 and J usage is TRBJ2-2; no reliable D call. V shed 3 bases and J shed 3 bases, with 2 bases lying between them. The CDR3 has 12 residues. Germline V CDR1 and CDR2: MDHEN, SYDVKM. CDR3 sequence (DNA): TGTGCCAGCAGTTTCCACACCGGGGAGCTGTTTTTT. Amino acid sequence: CASSFHTGELFF.

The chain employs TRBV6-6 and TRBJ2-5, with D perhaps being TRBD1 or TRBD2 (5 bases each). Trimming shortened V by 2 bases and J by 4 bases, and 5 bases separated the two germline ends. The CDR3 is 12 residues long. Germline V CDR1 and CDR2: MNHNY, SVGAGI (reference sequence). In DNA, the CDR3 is TGTGCCAGCAGTTACGGGGGAGAGACCCAGTACTTC. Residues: CASSYGGETQYF.

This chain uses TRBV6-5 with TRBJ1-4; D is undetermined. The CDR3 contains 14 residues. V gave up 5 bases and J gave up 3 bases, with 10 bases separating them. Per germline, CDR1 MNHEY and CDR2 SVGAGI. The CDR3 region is CASSRTAANEKLFF. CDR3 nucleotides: TGTGCCAGCAGTCGGACTGCAGCTAATGAAAAACTGTTTTTT.

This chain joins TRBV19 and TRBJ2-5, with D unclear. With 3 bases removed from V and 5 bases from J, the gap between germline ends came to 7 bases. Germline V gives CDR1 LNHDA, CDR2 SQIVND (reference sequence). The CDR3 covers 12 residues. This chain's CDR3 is CASSMGLETQYF. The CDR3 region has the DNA TGTGCCAGTAGTATGGGATTGGAGACCCAGTACTTC.

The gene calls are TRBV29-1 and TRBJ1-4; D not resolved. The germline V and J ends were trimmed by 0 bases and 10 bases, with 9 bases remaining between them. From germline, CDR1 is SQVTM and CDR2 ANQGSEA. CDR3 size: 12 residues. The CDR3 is CSVEEPLGKLFF. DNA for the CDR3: TGCAGCGTTGAAGAACCCCTCGGAAAACTGTTTTTT.

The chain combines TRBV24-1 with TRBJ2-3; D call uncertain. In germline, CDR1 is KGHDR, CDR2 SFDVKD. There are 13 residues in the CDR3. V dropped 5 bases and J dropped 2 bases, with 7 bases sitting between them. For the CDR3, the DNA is TGTGCCACCAGTGGGCAGCTCACAGATACGCAGTATTTT. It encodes CATSGQLTDTQYF.

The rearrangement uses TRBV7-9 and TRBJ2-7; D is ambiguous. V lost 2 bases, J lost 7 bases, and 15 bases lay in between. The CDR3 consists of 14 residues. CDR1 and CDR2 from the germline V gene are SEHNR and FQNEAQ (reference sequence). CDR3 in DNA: TGTGCCAGCAGCTTACTTACACCCGTGGAGGAGCAGTACTTC. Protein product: CASSLLTPVEEQYF.

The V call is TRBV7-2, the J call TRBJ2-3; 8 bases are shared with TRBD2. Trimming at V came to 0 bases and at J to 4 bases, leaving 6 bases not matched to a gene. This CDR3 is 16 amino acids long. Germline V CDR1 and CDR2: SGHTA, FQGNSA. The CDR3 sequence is CASSLAFGRGADTQYF. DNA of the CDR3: TGTGCCAGCAGCTTAGCGTTCGGGAGGGGGGCAGATACGCAGTATTTT.

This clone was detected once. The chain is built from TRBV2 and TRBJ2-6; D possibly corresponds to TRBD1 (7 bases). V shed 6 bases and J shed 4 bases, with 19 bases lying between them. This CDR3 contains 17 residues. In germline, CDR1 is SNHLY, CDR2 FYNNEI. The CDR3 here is CASRPFRQGGGANVLTF. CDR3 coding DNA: TGTGCCAGCAGACCCTTTCGACAGGGAGGAGGGGCCAACGTCCTGACTTTC.

The CDR3: CASSESIPRQGIGANVLTF. As DNA, the CDR3 is TGCGCCAGCAGTGAGTCGATTCCGAGACAGGGCATTGGGGCCAACGTCCTGACTTTC. The chain combines TRBV10-1 with TRBJ2-6, with 7 bases fitting TRBD1. V was clipped by 0 bases and J by 3 bases; unmatched bases: 11. Germline assignment: CDR1 WNHNN and CDR2 SYGVQD (reference sequence). The CDR3 is 19 amino acids.